This T cell receptor beta chain was found in a study of T cell changes during pregnancy in multiple sclerosis. The CDR3 sequence is 15 residues long. Germline assignment: CDR1 LNHNV and CDR2 YYDKDF (reference sequence). The V gene lost 3 bases and the J gene lost 6 bases, with 18 bases spanning the gap. Assay used: immunoSEQ multiplex PCR; TCRdb lists only in-frame clones, some missing. The data show about 40,000 clones, with roughly 90% seen just once and more than 7% held by the top ten. The source material was CD8+ T cells from peripheral blood mononuclear cells, sampled before pregnancy. The clonotype was recovered from a female donor with multiple sclerosis, enrolled in a pregnancy study. The gene calls are TRBV15 and TRBJ2-7, with TRBD1 as a possible D gene (5 bases). The CDR3, as DNA: TGTGCCACCAGCAGGGGATATGGGGCCGTCGGCGAGCAGTACTTC. Residues: CATSRGYGAVGEQYF.